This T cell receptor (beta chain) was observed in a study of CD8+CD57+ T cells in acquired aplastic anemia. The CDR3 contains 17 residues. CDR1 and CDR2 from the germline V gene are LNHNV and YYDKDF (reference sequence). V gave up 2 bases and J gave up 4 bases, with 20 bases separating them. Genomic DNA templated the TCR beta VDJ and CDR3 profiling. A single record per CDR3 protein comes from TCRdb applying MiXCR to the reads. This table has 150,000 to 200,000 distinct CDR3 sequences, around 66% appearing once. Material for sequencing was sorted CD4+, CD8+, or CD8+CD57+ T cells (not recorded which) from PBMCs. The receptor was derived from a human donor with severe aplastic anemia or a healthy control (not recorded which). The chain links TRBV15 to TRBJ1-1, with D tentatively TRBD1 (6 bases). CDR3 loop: CATSRPRDIRGGTEAFF. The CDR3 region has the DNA TGTGCCACCAGCAGACCAAGGGACATTAGGGGTGGCACTGAAGCTTTCTTT.